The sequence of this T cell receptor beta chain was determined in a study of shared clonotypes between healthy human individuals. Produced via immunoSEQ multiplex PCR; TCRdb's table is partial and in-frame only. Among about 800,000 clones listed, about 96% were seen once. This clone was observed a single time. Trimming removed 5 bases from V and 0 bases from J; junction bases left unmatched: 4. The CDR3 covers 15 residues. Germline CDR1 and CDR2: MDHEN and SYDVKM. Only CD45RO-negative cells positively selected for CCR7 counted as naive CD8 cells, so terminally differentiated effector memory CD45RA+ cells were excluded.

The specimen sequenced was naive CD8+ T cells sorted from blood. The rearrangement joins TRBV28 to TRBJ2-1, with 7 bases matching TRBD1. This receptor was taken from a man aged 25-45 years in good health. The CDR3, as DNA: TGTGCCAGCAGTCTCGGACAGGTCTCCTACAATGAGCAGTTCTTC. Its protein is CASSLGQVSYNEQFF.